The text below deals with one T cell receptor beta chain. This is likely a read error, given that the CDR3 carries no conserved phenylalanine or tryptophan at its end. From roughly 500 ng total RNA, TCR beta cDNA was generated with a primer in the constant region. It was through three nested multiplex PCR rounds of slightly modified ARM-PCR that TCR beta libraries arose. The two initial PCR rounds, roughly 10 cycles each, used TRBV1-TRBV30 forward and C-beta reverse primers. TCRdb processed the multiplex PCR reads anew with MiXCR; each CDR3 protein has one entry. The table has tens of thousands of distinct CDR3 sequences, more than 65% seen once; the top ten hold 15% to 20%. Trimming took 4 bases from V and 1 from J, leaving 7 bases between them. Germline V gene data show CDR1 as SQVTM and CDR2 as ANQGSEA. The CDR3 length is 12 residues. The data were obtained in a study of tumor-infiltrating lymphocytes in primary liver carcinoma.

Scientists recovered RNA and DNA together from approximately 20-30 mg of unsorted bulk tissue. This clonotype was sampled from a man aged 35 to 55 with primary liver carcinoma and hepatitis B virus infection. Specimen: liver tumor tissue from sampling region 1. As to subset: tumor region T1, superior pole. The gene calls are TRBV29-1 and TRBJ1-1; D possibly corresponds to TRBD1 (5 bases). The CDR3 DNA reads TGCAGCGTTGGTGGGGGGAACACTGAAGCTTTCCTT. This codes for CSVGGGNTEAFL.